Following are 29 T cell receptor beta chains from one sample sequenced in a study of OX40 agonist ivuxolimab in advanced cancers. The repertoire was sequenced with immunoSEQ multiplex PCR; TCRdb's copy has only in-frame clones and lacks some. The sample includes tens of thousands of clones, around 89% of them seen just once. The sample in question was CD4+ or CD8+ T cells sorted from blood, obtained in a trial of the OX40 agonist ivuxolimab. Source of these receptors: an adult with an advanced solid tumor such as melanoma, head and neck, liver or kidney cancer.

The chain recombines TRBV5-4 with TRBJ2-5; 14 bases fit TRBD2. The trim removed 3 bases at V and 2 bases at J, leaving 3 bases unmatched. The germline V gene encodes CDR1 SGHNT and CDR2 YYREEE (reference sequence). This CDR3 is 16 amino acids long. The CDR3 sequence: CASSSWTSGRQETQYF. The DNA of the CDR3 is TGTGCCAGCAGCTCGTGGACTAGCGGGAGGCAAGAGACCCAGTACTTC.

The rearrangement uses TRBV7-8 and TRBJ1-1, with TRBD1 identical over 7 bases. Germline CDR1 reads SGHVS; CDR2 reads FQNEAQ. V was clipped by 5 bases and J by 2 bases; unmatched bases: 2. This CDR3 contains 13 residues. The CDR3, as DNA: TGTGCCAGCAGCAGACAGGGCAACACTGAAGCTTTCTTT. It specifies CASSRQGNTEAFF. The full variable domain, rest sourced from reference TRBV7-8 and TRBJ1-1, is GAGVSQSPRYKVAKRGQDVALRCDPISGHVSLFWYQQALGQGPEFLTYFQNEAQLDKSGLPSDRFFAERPEGSVSTLKIQRTQQEDSAVYLCASSRQGNTEAFFGQGTRLTVV.

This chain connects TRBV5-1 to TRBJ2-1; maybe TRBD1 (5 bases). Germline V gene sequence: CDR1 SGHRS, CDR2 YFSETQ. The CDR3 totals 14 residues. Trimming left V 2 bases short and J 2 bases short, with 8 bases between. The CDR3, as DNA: TGCGCCAGCAGCTTAGACAGTACCTACAATGAGCAGTTCTTC. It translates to CASSLDSTYNEQFF.

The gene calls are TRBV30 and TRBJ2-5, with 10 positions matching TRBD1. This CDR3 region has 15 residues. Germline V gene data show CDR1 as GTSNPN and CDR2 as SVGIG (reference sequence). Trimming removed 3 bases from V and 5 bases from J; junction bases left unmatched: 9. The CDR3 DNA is TGTGCCTGGAGCCACGGACAGGGGGAGTGGGAGACCCAGTACTTC. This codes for CAWSHGQGEWETQYF.

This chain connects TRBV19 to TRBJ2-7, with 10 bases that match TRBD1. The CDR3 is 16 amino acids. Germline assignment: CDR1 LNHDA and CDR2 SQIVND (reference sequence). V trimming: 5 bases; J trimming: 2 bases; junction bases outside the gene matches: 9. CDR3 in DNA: TGTGCCAGTAGTTCCCTGGGACAGGGGAAAACCTACGAGCAGTACTTC. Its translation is CASSSLGQGKTYEQYF. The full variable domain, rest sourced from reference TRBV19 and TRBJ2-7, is DGGITQSPKYLFRKEGQNVTLSCEQNLNHDAMYWYRQDPGQGLRLIYYSQIVNDFQKGDIAEGYSVSREKKESFPLTVTSAQKNPTAFYLCASSSLGQGKTYEQYFGPGTRLTVT.

The CDR3 nucleotides read TGTGCCAGCAGCCCTCCTAACATGGGTCGCAGTGAAAAACTGTTTTTT. It is translated as CASSPPNMGRSEKLFF. The J gene is TRBJ1-4, the V gene TRBV27; D ambiguous. Trimming shortened V by 6 bases and J by 7 bases, and 21 bases separated the two germline ends. Per the germline V gene, CDR1 is MNHEY and CDR2 is SMNVEV (reference sequence). The CDR3 loop spans 16 amino acids.

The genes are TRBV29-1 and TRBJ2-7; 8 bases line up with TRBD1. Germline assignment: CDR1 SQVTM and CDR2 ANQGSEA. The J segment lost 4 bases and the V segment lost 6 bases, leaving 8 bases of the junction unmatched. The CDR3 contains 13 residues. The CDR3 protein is CSVCGTGDYEQYF. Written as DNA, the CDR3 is TGCAGCGTCTGCGGGACAGGTGATTACGAGCAGTACTTC.

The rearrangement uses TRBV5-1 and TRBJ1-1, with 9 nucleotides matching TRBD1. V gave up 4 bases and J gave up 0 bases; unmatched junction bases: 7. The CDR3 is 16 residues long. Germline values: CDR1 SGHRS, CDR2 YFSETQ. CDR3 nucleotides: TGCGCCAGCAGCAGCCGGGACAGGGACATGAACACTGAAGCTTTCTTT. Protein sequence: CASSSRDRDMNTEAFF.

In DNA, the CDR3 is TGTGCCAGCAGTTATTTTTCGGGGCGCGAAAAACTGTTTTTT. This encodes CASSYFSGREKLFF. The chain links TRBV6-5 to TRBJ1-4, with a tentative D call TRBD1 (5 bases). V lost 3 bases and J 8 bases, leaving 13 bases between the germline ends. Germline V gene sequence: CDR1 MNHEY, CDR2 SVGAGI. The CDR3 consists of 14 residues.

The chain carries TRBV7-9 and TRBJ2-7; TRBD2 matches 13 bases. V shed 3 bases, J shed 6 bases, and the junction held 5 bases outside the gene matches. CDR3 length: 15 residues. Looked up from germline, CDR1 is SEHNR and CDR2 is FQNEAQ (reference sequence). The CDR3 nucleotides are TGTGCCAGCAGCTTCCAGGGGACTAGCGGGACCGAGCAGTACTTC. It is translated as CASSFQGTSGTEQYF.

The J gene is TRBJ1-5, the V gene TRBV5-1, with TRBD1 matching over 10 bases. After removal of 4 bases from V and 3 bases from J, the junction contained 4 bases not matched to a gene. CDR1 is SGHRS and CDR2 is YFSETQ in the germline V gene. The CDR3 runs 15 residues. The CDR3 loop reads CASSLGQGINQPQHF. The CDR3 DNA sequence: TGCGCCAGCAGCCTGGGACAGGGGATCAATCAGCCCCAGCATTTT.

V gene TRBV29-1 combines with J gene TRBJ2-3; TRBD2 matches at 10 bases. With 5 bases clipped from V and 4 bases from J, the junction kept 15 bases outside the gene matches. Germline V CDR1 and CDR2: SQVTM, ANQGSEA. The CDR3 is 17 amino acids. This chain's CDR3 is CSVYPGDASGSPDTQYF. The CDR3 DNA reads TGCAGCGTTTACCCCGGGGACGCTAGCGGGAGTCCAGATACGCAGTATTTT.

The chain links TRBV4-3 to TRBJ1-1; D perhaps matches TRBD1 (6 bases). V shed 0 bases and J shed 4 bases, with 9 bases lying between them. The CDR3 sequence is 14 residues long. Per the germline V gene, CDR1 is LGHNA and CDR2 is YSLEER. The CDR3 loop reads CASSQDRGITEAFF. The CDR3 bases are TGCGCCAGCAGCCAAGACAGGGGAATCACTGAAGCTTTCTTT.

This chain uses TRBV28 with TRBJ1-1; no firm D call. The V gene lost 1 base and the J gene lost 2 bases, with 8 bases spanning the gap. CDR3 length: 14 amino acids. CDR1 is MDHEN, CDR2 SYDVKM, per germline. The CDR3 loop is CASSLLGANTEAFF. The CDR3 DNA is TGTGCCAGCAGTTTATTGGGAGCTAACACTGAAGCTTTCTTT.

The CDR3 nucleotides are TGTGCCAGCAGCCCCGGAGCAGGGAGGCTAGAAAAACTGTTTTTT. This translates into CASSPGAGRLEKLFF. V usage is TRBV7-6 and J usage is TRBJ1-4; maybe TRBD1 (5 bases). This CDR3 contains 15 residues. Germline assignment: CDR1 SGHVS and CDR2 FNYEAQ. Between the trimmed V and J ends, which lost 5 bases and 8 bases, there was a span of 18 bases.

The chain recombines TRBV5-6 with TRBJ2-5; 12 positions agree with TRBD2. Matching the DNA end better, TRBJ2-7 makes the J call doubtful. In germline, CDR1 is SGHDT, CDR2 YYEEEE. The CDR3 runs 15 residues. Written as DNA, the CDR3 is TGTGCCAGCAGCTTTACTAGCGGGAGGCTCCACGAGCAGTACTTC. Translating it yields CASSFTSGRLHEQYF.

The CDR3: CASSLRTEGELFF. CDR3 bases: TGTGCCAGCAGCTTAAGGACAGAGGGGGAGCTGTTTTTT. The gene calls are TRBV7-2 and TRBJ2-2, with D perhaps matching TRBD1 (6 bases). Germline V gene sequence: CDR1 SGHTA, CDR2 FQGNSA. The CDR3 has 13 residues. Trimming shortened V by 2 bases and J by 8 bases, and 9 bases separated the two germline ends.

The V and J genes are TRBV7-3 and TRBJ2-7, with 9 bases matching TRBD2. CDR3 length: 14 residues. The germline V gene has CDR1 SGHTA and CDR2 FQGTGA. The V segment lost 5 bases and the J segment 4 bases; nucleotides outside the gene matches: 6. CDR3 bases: TGTGCCAGCAGCGCTAGCGGGACCCATTACGAGCAGTACTTC. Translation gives CASSASGTHYEQYF.

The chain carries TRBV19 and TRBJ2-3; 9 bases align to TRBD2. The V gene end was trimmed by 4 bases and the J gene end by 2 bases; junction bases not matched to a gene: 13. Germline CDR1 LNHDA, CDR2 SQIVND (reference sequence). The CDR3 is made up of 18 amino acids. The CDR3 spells CASSSPPGTSRYTDTQYF. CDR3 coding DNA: TGTGCCAGTAGTAGTCCCCCCGGGACTAGCAGATACACAGATACGCAGTATTTT.

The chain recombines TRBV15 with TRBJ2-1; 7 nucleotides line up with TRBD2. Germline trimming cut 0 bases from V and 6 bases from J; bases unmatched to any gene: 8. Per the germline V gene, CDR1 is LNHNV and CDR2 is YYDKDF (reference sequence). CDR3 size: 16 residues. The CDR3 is CATSRDVPSGANEQFF. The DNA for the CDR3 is TGTGCCACCAGCAGAGATGTGCCTAGCGGAGCCAATGAGCAGTTCTTC.

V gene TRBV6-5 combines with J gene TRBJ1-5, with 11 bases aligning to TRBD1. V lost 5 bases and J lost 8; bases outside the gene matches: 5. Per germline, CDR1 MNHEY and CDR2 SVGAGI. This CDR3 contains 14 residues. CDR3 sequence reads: CASSPGQGAKPQHF. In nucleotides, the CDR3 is TGTGCCAGCAGTCCCGGACAGGGGGCGAAGCCCCAGCATTTT.

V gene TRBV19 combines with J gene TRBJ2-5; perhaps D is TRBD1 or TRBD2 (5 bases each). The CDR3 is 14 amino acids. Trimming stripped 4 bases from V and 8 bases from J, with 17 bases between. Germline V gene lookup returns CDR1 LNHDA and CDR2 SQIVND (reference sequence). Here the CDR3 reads CASSTAGASETQYF. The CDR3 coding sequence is TGTGCCAGTAGTACGGCCGGGGCCTCCGAAACCCAGTACTTC.

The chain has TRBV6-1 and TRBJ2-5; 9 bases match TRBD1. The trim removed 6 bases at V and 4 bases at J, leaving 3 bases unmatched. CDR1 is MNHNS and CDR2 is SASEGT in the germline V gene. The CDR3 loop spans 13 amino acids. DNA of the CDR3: TGTGCCAGCAGGATGACAGGGGGAGAGACCCAGTACTTC. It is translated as CASRMTGGETQYF.

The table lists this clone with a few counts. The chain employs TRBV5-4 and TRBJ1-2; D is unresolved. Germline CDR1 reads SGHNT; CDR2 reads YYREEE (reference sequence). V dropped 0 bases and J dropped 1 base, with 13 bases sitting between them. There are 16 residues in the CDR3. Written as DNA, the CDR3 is TGTGCCAGCAGCTTGGTCCCCCTCGTCCTTAACTATGGCTACACCTTC. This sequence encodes CASSLVPLVLNYGYTF.

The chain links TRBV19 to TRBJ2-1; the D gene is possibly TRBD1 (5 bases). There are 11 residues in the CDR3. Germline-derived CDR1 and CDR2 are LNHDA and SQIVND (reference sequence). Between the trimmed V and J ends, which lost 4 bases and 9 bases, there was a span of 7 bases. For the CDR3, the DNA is TGTGCCAGTAGTACCCAGGGTGAGCAGTTCTTC. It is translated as CASSTQGEQFF.

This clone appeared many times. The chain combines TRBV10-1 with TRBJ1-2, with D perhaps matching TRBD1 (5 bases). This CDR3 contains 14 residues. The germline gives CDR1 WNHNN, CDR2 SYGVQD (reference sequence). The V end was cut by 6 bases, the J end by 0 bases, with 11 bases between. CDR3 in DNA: TGCGCCAGCAGCCCCGGGACGGCTAACTATGGCTACACCTTC. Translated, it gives CASSPGTANYGYTF.

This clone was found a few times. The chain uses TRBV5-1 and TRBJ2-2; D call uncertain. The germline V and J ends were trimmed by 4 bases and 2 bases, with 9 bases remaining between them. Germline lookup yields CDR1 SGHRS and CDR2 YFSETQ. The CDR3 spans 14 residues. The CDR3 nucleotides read TGCGCCAGCAGCCCTATCCTTAACACCGGGGAGCTGTTTTTT. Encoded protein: CASSPILNTGELFF.

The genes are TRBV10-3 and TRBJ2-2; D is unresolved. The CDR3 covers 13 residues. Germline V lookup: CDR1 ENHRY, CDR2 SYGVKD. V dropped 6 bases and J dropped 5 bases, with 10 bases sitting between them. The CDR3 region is CAISPSETGELFF. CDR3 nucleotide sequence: TGTGCCATCAGCCCCTCGGAAACCGGGGAGCTGTTTTTT.

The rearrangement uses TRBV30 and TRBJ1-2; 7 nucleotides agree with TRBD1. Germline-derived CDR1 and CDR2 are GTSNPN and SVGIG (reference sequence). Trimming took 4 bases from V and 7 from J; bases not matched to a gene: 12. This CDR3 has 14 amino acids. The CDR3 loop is CAWTTGLSSRGYTF. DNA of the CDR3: TGTGCCTGGACGACAGGGCTTTCTTCGCGTGGCTACACCTTC. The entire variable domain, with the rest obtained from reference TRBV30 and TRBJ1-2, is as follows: SQTIHQWPATLVQPVGSPLSLECTVEGTSNPNLYWYRQAAGRGLQLLFYSVGIGQISSEVPQNLSASRPQDRQFILSSKKLLLSDSGFYLCAWTTGLSSRGYTFGSGTRLTVV.